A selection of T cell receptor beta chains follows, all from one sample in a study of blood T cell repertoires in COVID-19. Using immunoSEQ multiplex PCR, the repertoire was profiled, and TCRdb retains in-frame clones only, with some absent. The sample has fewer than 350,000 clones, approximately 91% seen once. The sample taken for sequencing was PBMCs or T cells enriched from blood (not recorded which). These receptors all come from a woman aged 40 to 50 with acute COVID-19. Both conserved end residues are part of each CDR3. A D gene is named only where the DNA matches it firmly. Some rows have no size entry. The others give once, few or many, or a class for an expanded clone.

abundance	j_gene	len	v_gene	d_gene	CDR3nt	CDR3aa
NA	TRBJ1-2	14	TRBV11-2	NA	TGTGCCAGCAGCTTAGGCCAGACTAACTATGGCTACACCTTC	CASSLGQTNYGYTF
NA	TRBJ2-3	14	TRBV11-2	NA	TGTGCCAGCAGAGGCGGGCCCAGCACAGATACGCAGTATTTT	CASRGGPSTDTQYF
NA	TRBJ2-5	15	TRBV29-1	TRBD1	TGCAGCGTTGAAAGGGGGGACAGGGCACAAGAGACCCAGTACTTC	CSVERGDRAQETQYF
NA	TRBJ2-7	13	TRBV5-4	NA	TGTGCCAGCAGCTTAACAGGGACCTACGAGCAGTACTTC	CASSLTGTYEQYF
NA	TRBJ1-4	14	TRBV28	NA	TGTGCCAGCAGTTTAATGCGGATTAATGAAAAACTGTTTTTT	CASSLMRINEKLFF
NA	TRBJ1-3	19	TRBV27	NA	TGTGCCAGCAGTTTATCGGCCCCTCAGCGAAGCTACTCTGGAAACACCATATATTTT	CASSLSAPQRSYSGNTIYF
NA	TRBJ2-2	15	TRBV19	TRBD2	TGTGCCAGTAGTATAGGCGGGGGTCGGAGCGGGGAGCTGTTTTTT	CASSIGGGRSGELFF
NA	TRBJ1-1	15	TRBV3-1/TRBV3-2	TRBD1	TGTGCCAGCAGCCAAGCAGGGGGCGAGTTCACTGAAGCTTTCTTT	CASSQAGGEFTEAFF
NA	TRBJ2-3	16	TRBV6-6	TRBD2	TGTGCCAGCAGTTACCGGGGACTAGCGGGGTTCGATACGCAGTATTTT	CASSYRGLAGFDTQYF
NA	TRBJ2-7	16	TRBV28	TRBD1	TGTGCCAGCAGTCGAACCGGGACAGCAGGTTCCTACGAGCAGTACTTC	CASSRTGTAGSYEQYF
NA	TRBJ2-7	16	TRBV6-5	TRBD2	TGTGCCAGCAGTTACTCCGGGACTAGCGGGGTCTACGAGCAGTACTTC	CASSYSGTSGVYEQYF
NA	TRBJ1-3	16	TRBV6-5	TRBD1	TGTGCCAGCAGTTACGACTGGACAGGGGCAACAAACACCATATATTTT	CASSYDWTGATNTIYF
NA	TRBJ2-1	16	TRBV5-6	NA	TGTGCCAGCAGCTTGGAGGCAGGGGCCATATACAATGAGCAGTTCTTC	CASSLEAGAIYNEQFF
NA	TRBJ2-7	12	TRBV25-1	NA	TGTGCCAGCAGTGATGACAGCTACGAGCAGTACTTC	CASSDDSYEQYF
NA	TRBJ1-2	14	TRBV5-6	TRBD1	TGTGCCAGCAGCTTAAAGGACAGGGGACATGGCTACACCTTC	CASSLKDRGHGYTF
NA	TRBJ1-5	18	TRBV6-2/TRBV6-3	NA	TGTGCCAGCAGTTACGCAGGGCCAGATACGTATAGCAATCAGCCCCAGCATTTT	CASSYAGPDTYSNQPQHF
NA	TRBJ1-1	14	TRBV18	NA	TGTGCCAGCTCACTACTGGGGGGAGAGGGCGAAGCTTTCTTT	CASSLLGGEGEAFF
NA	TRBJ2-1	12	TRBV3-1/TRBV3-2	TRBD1	TGTGCCAGCAGCCAGACAGGGGATGAGCAGTTCTTC	CASSQTGDEQFF
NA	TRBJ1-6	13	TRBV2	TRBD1	TGTGCCAGCAGCCTGGACAGGTTTTCACCCCTCCACTTT	CASSLDRFSPLHF
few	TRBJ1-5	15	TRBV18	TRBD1	TGTGCCAGCTCAACAACAGGGGTCCCCAATCAGCCCCAGCATTTT	CASSTTGVPNQPQHF
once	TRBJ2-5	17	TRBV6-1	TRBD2	TGTGCCAGCAGTGGGACTAGCGGGGGGACCCCTCTCATGACCCAGTACTTC	CASSGTSGGTPLMTQYF
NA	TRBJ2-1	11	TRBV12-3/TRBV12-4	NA	TGTGCCAGCAGCTCGAGTAATGAGCAGTTCTTC	CASSSSNEQFF
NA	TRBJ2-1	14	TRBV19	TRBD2	TGTGCCAGTAATCCGACTAGCGGATACAATGAGCAGTTCTTC	CASNPTSGYNEQFF
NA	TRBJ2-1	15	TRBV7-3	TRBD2	TGTGCCAGCAGCTTACAGCGGGGGCCGAACAATGAGCAGTTCTTC	CASSLQRGPNNEQFF
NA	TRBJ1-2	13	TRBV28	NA	TGTGCCAGCAGGTCCGGACAAGACTATGGCTACACCTTC	CASRSGQDYGYTF
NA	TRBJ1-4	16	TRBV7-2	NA	TGTGCCAGCAGCCCCAACTGGGGGGGTGCTAATGAAAAACTGTTTTTT	CASSPNWGGANEKLFF
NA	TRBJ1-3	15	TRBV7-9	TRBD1	TGTGCCAGCAGCACTGGGACAGGCTCTGGAAACACCATATATTTT	CASSTGTGSGNTIYF
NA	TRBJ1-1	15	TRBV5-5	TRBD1	TGTGCCAGCAGCCCTCGGGAAACAGGGGGGACTGAAGCTTTCTTT	CASSPRETGGTEAFF
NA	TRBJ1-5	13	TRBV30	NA	TGTGCCTGGAGTGGTCAGGGGAATCAGCCCCAGCATTTT	CAWSGQGNQPQHF
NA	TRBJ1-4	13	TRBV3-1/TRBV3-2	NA	TGTGCCAGCAGCCCCCGCAGGCATGAAAAACTGTTTTTT	CASSPRRHEKLFF
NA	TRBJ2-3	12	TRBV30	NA	TGTGCCTGGAGTGGGGAGGAGGATACGCAGTATTTT	CAWSGEEDTQYF
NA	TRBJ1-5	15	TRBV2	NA	TGTGCCAGCAAGGGGGGGGGAATGGACAATCAGCCCCAGCATTTT	CASKGGGMDNQPQHF
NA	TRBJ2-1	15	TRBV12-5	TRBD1	TGTGCTAGTGGTTCCGGACAGGGATCCTACAATGAGCAGTTCTTC	CASGSGQGSYNEQFF
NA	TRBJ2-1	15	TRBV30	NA	TGTGCCTGGAGTGTAGGGGCAGCCGGTCGGAGTGAGCAGTTCTTC	CAWSVGAAGRSEQFF
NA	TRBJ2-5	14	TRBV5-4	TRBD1	TGTGCCAGCAGCACCGGACAGGGGTGGGAGACCCAGTACTTC	CASSTGQGWETQYF
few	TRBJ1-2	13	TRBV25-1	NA	TGTGCCAGCAGTACTTACGGAGACTATGGCTACACCTTC	CASSTYGDYGYTF
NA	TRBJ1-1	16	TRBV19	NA	TGTGCCAGTAGTACCCGACGGGGTCGGGCTAACACTGAAGCTTTCTTT	CASSTRRGRANTEAFF
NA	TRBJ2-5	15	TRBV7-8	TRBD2	TGTGCCAGCAGCTTAGGGGGGGGGACTAAAGAGACCCAGTACTTC	CASSLGGGTKETQYF
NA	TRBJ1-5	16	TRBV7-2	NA	TGTGCCAGCAGCCCCTCGGACAGTTTGGGGAATCAGCCCCAGCATTTT	CASSPSDSLGNQPQHF
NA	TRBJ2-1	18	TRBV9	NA	TGTGCCAGCAGCGTGGTAGGTAGCGGACCTAGCTCCTACAATGAGCAGTTCTTC	CASSVVGSGPSSYNEQFF
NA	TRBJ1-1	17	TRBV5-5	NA	TGTGCCAGCAGCCGAACTGGGAGGGTGGGAATGAACACTGAAGCTTTCTTT	CASSRTGRVGMNTEAFF
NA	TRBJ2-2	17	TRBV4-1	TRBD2	TGCGCCAGCAGCCAAGGGACTAGCGGGGGGTTTCCCGGGGAGCTGTTTTTT	CASSQGTSGGFPGELFF
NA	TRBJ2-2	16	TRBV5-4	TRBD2	TGTGCCAGCAGCCAGAAGCGGGGGGGCCCCGCCGGGGAGCTGTTTTTT	CASSQKRGGPAGELFF
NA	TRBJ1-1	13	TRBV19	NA	TGTGCCAGTAGTCGGCGGCAGAACACTGAAGCTTTCTTT	CASSRRQNTEAFF
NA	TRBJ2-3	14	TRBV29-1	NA	TGCAGCGTTGAAGACGGCACAGTCACAGATACGCAGTATTTT	CSVEDGTVTDTQYF
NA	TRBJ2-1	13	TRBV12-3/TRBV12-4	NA	TGTGCCAGCAGTTCCCACAGGGTAGATGAGCAGTTCTTC	CASSSHRVDEQFF
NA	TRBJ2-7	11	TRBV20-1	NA	TGCAGTGCTCGTTTAGGGGTCGAGCAGTACTTC	CSARLGVEQYF
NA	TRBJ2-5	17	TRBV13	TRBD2	TGTGCCAGCAGCTCAAGCCAGAAGCGGGGGGGCTTGGAGACCCAGTACTTC	CASSSSQKRGGLETQYF